These 14 T cell receptor beta chains originate from one sample sequenced in a study of beta chain features in type 1 diabetes. Every bit of the isolated RNA underwent reverse transcription, so sequencing read expressed TCRB transcripts. Profiling relied on immunoSEQ multiplex PCR, and the TCRdb table lists in-frame clones only, not all of them. The profile covers around 160,000 clones, with around 8% appearing a single time and 0.45% to 0.6% taken by the ten largest. Their recognized antigens are unknown. General observations from the study: All four CD4+ subsets from Type 1 diabetes patients carried moderately but significantly shorter TCRB CDR3s.

The sequenced sample consisted of central memory CD4+ T cells from blood. The receptors come from a woman between 18 and 30 years old with type 1 diabetes.

This clone was observed a few times. The chain has TRBV7-8 and TRBJ2-3; D is unclear. Germline lookup yields CDR1 SGHVS and CDR2 FQNEAQ. The CDR3 length is 12 residues. Deletions cut 5 bases from V and 3 bases from J, with 6 bases between. Here the CDR3 DNA reads TGTGCCAGCAGCGTACGGACAGATACGCAGTATTTT. It is translated as CASSVRTDTQYF.

This clone occurred many times. CDR3 sequence reads: CASILGGRFNEQFF. CDR3 nucleotide sequence: TGTGCCAGCATCCTGGGCGGGAGGTTCAATGAGCAGTTCTTC. The V gene is TRBV28, the J gene TRBJ2-1, with 8 bases lining up with TRBD2. The CDR3 totals 14 residues. From germline, CDR1 is MDHEN and CDR2 SYDVKM. After removal of 7 bases from V and 6 bases from J, the junction contained 8 bases not matched to a gene.

The chain's CDR3 is CASSDGQLLRDIQYF. CDR3 DNA: TGCGCCAGCAGCGACGGACAGCTGCTGAGGGACATTCAGTACTTC. The chain employs TRBV5-1 and TRBJ2-4; tentative D call: TRBD1 (6 bases). V lost 4 bases to trimming and J lost 8 bases, with 19 bases between them. This CDR3 region has 15 residues. CDR1 SGHRS and CDR2 YFSETQ come from the germline V gene.

DNA of the CDR3: TGTGCCAGCTCACCCCCTTCACAGGGACAGATTGGCTACACCTTC. Its protein is CASSPPSQGQIGYTF. The gene calls are TRBV18 and TRBJ1-2; 7 bases agree with TRBD1. V dropped 3 bases and J dropped 7; count of bases not matched to a gene: 11. Germline CDR1 and CDR2: KGHSH and LQKENI. The CDR3 is made up of 15 amino acids.

V is TRBV15 and J is TRBJ1-4; 7 bases are shared with TRBD1. Germline V gives CDR1 LNHNV, CDR2 YYDKDF (reference sequence). The CDR3 totals 19 residues. V was clipped by 6 bases and J by 1 base; unmatched bases: 17. The CDR3 reads CATSPKRDRRILTNEKLFF. The CDR3, as DNA: TGTGCCACCAGTCCAAAACGGGACAGAAGAATATTAACTAATGAAAAACTGTTTTTT.

The chain recombines TRBV9 with TRBJ1-1; 9 bases match TRBD1. The CDR3 has 15 residues. J lost 1 base, V lost 3 bases, and 4 bases had no gene match. Germline assignment: CDR1 SGDLS and CDR2 YYNGEE. Here the CDR3 DNA reads TGTGCCAGCAGCGGCTACAGGGGGCAGAACACTGAAGCTTTCTTT. Residues: CASSGYRGQNTEAFF.

This clone was seen a few times. The chain has TRBV7-9 and TRBJ2-3; tentatively, D is TRBD2 (5 bases). Per the germline V gene, CDR1 is SEHNR and CDR2 is FQNEAQ (reference sequence). This CDR3 has 15 residues. Trimming took off 6 bases at V and 1 base at J, with 14 bases between the two ends. The CDR3 protein is CASRLAGGGTDTQYF. The CDR3, as DNA: TGTGCCAGCAGATTGGCGGGCGGAGGCACAGATACGCAGTATTTT.

This clone occurred a few times. The chain has TRBV6-5 and TRBJ1-3; D perhaps matches TRBD1 (6 bases). Trimming took off 7 bases at V and 4 bases at J, with 14 bases between the two ends. CDR1 and CDR2 from the germline V gene are MNHEY and SVGAGI. This CDR3 region has 14 residues. In DNA, the CDR3 is TGTGCCAGCACCACAGGGTTCCGCGGAAACACCATATATTTT. Residues: CASTTGFRGNTIYF.

Only a few counts were recorded for this clone. The chain is built from TRBV11-1 and TRBJ2-7; 8 nucleotides align to TRBD2. With 5 bases clipped from V and 3 bases from J, the junction kept 12 bases outside the gene matches. Germline CDR1 is SGHAT and CDR2 is FQDESV (reference sequence). CDR3 size: 16 residues. The CDR3 reads CASSPLTSGPYYEQYF. In nucleotides, the CDR3 is TGTGCCAGCAGCCCACTTACTAGCGGACCTTACTACGAGCAGTACTTC.

The rearrangement uses TRBV27 and TRBJ2-6; no clear D gene. The germline V gene has CDR1 MNHEY and CDR2 SMNVEV (reference sequence). V lost 6 bases to trimming and J lost 0 bases, with 3 bases between them. The CDR3 covers 13 residues. CDR3 nucleotides: TGTGCCAGCAGCAACTCTGGGGCCAACGTCCTGACTTTC. Translating gives CASSNSGANVLTF.

J is TRBJ1-2 and V is TRBV29-1; 7 nucleotides align to TRBD1. The germline V gene encodes CDR1 SQVTM and CDR2 ANQGSEA. V trimming: 4 bases; J trimming: 4 bases; junction bases outside the gene matches: 3. This CDR3 region has 12 residues. The CDR3 region has the DNA TGCAGCGTTGGGGACAGATCCTATGGCTACACCTTC. Protein product: CSVGDRSYGYTF.

This clone was seen only a few times. This sequence joins TRBV19 and TRBJ1-2; perhaps TRBD1 as D (5 bases). CDR3 length: 14 residues. V was shortened by 8 bases and J by 4 bases, with 17 bases between the two germline ends. Germline lookup yields CDR1 LNHDA and CDR2 SQIVND (reference sequence). CDR3 residues: CASAKGIGVYGYTF. The DNA of the CDR3 is TGTGCCAGTGCTAAGGGGATCGGAGTCTATGGCTACACCTTC.

This clone was seen a handful of times. The CDR3 nucleotides are TGTGCCAGTTCATACGGACAGGCGGCTCAGCCCCAGCATTTT. Translated: CASSYGQAAQPQHF. The rearrangement uses TRBV18 and TRBJ1-5; 7 nucleotides align to TRBD1. The germline V gene has CDR1 KGHSH and CDR2 LQKENI. The V and J ends lost 9 bases and 6 bases, in that order; junction bases with no gene match: 11. CDR3 length: 14 amino acids.

The sample holds a few counts of this clone. The chain couples TRBV5-8 to TRBJ1-5, with TRBD1 matching over 8 bases. This CDR3 is 17 amino acids long. The junction had 11 bases not matched to a gene; V was cut back by 4 bases and J by 2 bases. CDR1 and CDR2 from the germline V gene are SGHTS and YDEGEE. CDR3 protein: CASSPNGPGQGNQPQHF. CDR3 bases: TGTGCCAGCAGCCCCAACGGACCGGGACAGGGCAATCAGCCCCAGCATTTT. Looking up the rest from reference TRBV5-8 and TRBJ1-5 gives the full variable domain: EAGVTQSPTHLIKTRGQQATLRCSPISGHTSVYWYQQALGLGLQFLLWYDEGEERNRGNFPPRFSGRQFPNYSSELNVNALELEDSALYLCASSPNGPGQGNQPQHFGDGTRLSIL.